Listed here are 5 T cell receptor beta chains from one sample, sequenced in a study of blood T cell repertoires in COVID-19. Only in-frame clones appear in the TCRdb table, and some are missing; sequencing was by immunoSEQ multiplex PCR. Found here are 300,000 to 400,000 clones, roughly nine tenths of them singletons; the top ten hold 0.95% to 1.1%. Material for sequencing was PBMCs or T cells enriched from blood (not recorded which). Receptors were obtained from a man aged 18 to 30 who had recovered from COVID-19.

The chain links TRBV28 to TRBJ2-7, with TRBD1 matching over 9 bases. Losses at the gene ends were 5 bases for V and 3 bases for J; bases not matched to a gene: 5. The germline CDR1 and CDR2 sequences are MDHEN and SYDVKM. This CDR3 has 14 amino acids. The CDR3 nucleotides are TGTGCCAGCAGTACAGGGGGCGTTAGCTACGAGCAGTACTTC. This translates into CASSTGGVSYEQYF.

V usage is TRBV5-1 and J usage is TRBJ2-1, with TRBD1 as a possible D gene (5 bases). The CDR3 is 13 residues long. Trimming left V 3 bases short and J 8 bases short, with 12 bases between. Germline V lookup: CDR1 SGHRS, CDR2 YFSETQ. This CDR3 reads CASSSLGPYEQFF. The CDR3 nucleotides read TGCGCCAGCAGCTCCCTGGGGCCGTATGAGCAGTTCTTC.

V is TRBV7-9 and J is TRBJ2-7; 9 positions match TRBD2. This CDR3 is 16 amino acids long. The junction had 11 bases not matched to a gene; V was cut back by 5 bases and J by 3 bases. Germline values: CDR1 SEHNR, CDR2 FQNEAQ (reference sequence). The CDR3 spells CASSPTSGLSHYEQYF. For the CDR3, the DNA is TGTGCCAGCAGCCCAACTAGCGGGCTTTCCCACTACGAGCAGTACTTC.

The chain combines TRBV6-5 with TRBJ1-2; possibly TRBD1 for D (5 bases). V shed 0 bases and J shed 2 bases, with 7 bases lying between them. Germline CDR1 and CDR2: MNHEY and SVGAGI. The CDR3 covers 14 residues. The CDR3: CASSYSSGNYGYTF. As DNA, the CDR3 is TGTGCCAGCAGTTACTCCTCAGGGAACTATGGCTACACCTTC.

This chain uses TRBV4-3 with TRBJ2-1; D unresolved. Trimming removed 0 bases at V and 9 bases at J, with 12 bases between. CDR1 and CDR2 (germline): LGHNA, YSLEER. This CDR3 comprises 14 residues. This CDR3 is CASSQDKLVGEQFF. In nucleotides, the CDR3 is TGCGCCAGCAGCCAAGATAAACTCGTTGGTGAGCAGTTCTTC.